This T cell receptor (beta chain) came from a study of identical twins. TCRdb independently ran MiXCR on the 5' RACE reads; one entry per CDR3 protein. The sample holds about 530,000 distinct CDR3 sequences, approximately 20% seen once. The CDR3 runs to 11 residues. J gave up 2 bases and V 7 bases, and 2 bases lay outside the gene matches. The germline CDR1 and CDR2 sequences are DFQATT and SNEGSKA (reference sequence). Separately, the same data were catalogued under a study of yellow fever vaccine responses in identical twins.

The chain joins TRBV20-1 to TRBJ2-7; 7 bases match TRBD1. The sample taken for sequencing was CD4+ T cells sorted from blood. The receptor was derived from a woman aged 18-29 years in good health. CDR3 sequence reads: CSVDRAYEQYV. As DNA, the CDR3 is TGCAGTGTAGACAGGGCCTACGAGCAGTACGTC.